The present TCR beta chain was sequenced within a study of blood T cell repertoires in COVID-19. Overall study context: COVID-19 samples, acute and convalescent, were from the United States, Italy and Spain.

The junction had 4 bases not matched to a gene; V was cut back by 9 bases and J by 3 bases. Per germline, CDR1 LNHDA and CDR2 SQIVND (reference sequence). The CDR3 is made up of 12 amino acids. In terms of age and location, participants ranged from roughly 18 to 95 years and lived in approximately 24 US areas. Clinical history as reported by participants underpinned cohort assignment. Authors' data handling: How many nucleated cells were present was estimated from reference gene primer amplification. TCRdb's table, derived via immunoSEQ multiplex PCR, lists solely in-frame clones and lacks some. V and J calls and clone size are copied from that table; D and trimming were computed from the DNA. The table has 200,000 to 250,000 clones, about 86% seen once. The table lists this clone with a few counts.

The clonotype was recovered from a middle-aged woman with acute COVID-19. The rearrangement uses TRBV19 and TRBJ1-2; 7 bases fit TRBD1. Input material: PBMCs or T cells enriched from blood (not recorded which). This CDR3 is CASGDRDYGYTF. The CDR3 region has the DNA TGTGCCAGCGGGGACAGAGACTATGGCTACACCTTC.